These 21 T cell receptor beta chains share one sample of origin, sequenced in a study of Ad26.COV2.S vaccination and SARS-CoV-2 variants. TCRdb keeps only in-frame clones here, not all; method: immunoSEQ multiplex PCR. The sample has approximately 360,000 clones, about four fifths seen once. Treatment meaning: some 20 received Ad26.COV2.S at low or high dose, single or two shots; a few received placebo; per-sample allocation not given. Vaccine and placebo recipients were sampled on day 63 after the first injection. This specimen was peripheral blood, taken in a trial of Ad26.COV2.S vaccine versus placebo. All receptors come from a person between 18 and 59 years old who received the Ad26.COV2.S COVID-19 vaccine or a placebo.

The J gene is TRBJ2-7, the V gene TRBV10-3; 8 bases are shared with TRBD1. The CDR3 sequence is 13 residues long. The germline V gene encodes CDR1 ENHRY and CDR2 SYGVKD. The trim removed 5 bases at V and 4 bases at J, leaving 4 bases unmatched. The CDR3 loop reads CAISWDRSYEQYF. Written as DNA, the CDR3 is TGTGCCATCAGTTGGGACAGGAGTTACGAGCAGTACTTC.

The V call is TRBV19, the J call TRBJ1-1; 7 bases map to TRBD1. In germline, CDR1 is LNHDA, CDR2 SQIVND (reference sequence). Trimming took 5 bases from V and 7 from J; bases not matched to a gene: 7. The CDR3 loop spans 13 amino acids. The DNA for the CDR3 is TGTGCCAGTAGTGTAACAGGGGTCGGTGAAGCTTTCTTT. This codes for CASSVTGVGEAFF.

CDR3 sequence (DNA): TGCGCCAGCAGCCAAGAAGGACTCCCCGGGGCCTACGAGCAGTACTTC. Amino acid sequence: CASSQEGLPGAYEQYF. J is TRBJ2-7 and V is TRBV4-3; a weak D match, TRBD2 (5 bases). Trimming took off 0 bases at V and 2 bases at J, with 14 bases between the two ends. The CDR3 is made up of 16 amino acids. CDR1 is LGHNA, CDR2 YSLEER, per germline.

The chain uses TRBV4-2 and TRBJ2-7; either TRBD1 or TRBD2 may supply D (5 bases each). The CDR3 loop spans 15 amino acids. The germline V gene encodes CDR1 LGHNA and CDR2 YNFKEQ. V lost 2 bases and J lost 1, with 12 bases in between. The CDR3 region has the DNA TGTGCCAGCAGCCAAAACCGGGACGGTTCCTACGAGCAGTACTTC. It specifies CASSQNRDGSYEQYF.

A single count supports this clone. CDR3 sequence: CASSGLASSYEQYF. The CDR3 nucleotides read TGTGCCAGCAGCGGACTAGCGAGCTCCTACGAGCAGTACTTC. The V gene is TRBV3-1 (or the pseudogene TRBV3-2), the J gene TRBJ2-7; 9 positions match TRBD2. After removal of 5 bases from V and 0 bases from J, the junction contained 2 bases not matched to a gene. CDR3 length: 14 residues. CDR1 is LGHDT, CDR2 YNNKEL, per germline (reference sequence).

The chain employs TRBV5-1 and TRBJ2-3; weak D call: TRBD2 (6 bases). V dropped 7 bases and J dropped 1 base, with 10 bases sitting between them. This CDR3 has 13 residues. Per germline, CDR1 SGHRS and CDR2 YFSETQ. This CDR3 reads CASSTGGTDTQYF. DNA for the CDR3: TGCGCCAGCTCTACGGGAGGCACAGATACGCAGTATTTT.

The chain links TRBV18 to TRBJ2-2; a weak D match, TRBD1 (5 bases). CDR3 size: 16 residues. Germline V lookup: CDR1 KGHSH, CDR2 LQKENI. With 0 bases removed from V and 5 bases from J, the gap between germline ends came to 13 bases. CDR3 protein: CASSPPKGAGTGELFF. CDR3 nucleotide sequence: TGTGCCAGCTCACCACCGAAAGGGGCCGGGACCGGGGAGCTGTTTTTT.

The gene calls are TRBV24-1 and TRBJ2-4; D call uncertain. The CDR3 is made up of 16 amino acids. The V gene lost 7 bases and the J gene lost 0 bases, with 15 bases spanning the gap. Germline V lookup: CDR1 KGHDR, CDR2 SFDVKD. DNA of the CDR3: TGTGCCACCAGAGAGTGGCCGGGCCTAGCCAAAAACATTCAGTACTTC. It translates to CATREWPGLAKNIQYF.

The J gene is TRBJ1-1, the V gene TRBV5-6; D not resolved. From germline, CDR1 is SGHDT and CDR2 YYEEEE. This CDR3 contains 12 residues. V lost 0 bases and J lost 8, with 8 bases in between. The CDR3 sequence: CASSLVGSEAFF. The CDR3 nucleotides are TGTGCCAGCAGCTTGGTTGGCAGCGAAGCTTTCTTT.

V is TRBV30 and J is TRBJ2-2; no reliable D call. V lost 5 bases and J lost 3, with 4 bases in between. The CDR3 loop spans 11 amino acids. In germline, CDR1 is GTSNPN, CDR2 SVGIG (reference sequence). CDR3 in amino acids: CAWEHTGELFF. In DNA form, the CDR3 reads TGTGCCTGGGAACACACCGGGGAGCTGTTTTTT. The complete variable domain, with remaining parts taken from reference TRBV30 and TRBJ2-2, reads SQTIHQWPATLVQPVGSPLSLECTVEGTSNPNLYWYRQAAGRGLQLLFYSVGIGQISSEVPQNLSASRPQDRQFILSSKKLLLSDSGFYLCAWEHTGELFFGEGSRLTVL.

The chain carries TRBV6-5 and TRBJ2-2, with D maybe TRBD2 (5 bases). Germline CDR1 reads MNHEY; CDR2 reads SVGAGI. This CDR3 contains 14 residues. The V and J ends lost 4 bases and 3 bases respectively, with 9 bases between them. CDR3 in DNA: TGTGCCAGCAGTTCAGTCGGGGACACCGGGGAGCTGTTTTTT. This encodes CASSSVGDTGELFF.

The CDR3 reads CASSPARDGTGELFF. The CDR3 region has the DNA TGTGCCAGCTCCCCAGCTAGGGACGGCACCGGGGAGCTGTTTTTT. The chain recombines TRBV18 with TRBJ2-2; D might be TRBD1 or TRBD2, each matching 5 bases. Germline V gene sequence: CDR1 KGHSH, CDR2 LQKENI. The CDR3 spans 15 residues. Trimming stripped 6 bases from V and 4 bases from J, with 15 bases between.

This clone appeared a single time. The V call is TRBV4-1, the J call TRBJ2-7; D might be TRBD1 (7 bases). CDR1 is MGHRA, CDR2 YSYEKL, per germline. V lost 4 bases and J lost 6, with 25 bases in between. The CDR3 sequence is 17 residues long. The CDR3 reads CASSPEGHRGAQGEQYF. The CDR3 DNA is TGCGCCAGCAGCCCGGAGGGTCACAGGGGCGCCCAGGGCGAGCAGTACTTC.

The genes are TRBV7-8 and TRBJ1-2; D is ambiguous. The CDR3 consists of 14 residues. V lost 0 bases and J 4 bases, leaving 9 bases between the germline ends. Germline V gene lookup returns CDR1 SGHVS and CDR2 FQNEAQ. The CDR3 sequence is CASSLAGTRYGYTF. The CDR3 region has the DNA TGTGCCAGCAGCTTAGCGGGCACCCGCTATGGCTACACCTTC.

This CDR3 reads CASSPRTSGSSYEQYF. Here the CDR3 DNA reads TGTGCCAGCTCACCGCGGACTAGCGGGAGTAGCTACGAGCAGTACTTC. The rearrangement joins TRBV18 to TRBJ2-7, with TRBD2 matching 13 bases. After removal of 3 bases from V and 3 bases from J, the junction contained 5 bases not matched to a gene. This CDR3 has 16 residues. The germline CDR1 and CDR2 sequences are KGHSH and LQKENI.

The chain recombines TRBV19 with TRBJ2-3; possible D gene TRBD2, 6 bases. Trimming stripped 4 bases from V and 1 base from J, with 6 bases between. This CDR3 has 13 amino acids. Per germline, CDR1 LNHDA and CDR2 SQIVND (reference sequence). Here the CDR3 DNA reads TGTGCCAGTAGTAGCGGGGGCACAGATACGCAGTATTTT. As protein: CASSSGGTDTQYF.

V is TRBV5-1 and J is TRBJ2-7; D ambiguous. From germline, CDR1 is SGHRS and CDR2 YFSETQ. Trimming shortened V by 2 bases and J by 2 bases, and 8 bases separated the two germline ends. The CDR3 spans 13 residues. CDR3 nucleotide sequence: TGCGCCAGCAGCTTTTCCGTAACCTACGAGCAGTACTTC. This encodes CASSFSVTYEQYF.

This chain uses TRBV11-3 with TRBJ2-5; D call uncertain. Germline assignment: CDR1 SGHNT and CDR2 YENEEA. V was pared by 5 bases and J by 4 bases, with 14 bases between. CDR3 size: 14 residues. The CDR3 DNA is TGTGCCAGCAGCCCCCCCCCGCTCGGAGAGACCCAGTACTTC. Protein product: CASSPPPLGETQYF.

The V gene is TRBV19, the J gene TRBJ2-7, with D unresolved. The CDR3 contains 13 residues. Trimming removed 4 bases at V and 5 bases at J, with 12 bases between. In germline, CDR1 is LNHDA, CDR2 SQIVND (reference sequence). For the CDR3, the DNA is TGTGCCAGTAGTACCGGCAGGTGGAACGAGCAGTACTTC. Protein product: CASSTGRWNEQYF.

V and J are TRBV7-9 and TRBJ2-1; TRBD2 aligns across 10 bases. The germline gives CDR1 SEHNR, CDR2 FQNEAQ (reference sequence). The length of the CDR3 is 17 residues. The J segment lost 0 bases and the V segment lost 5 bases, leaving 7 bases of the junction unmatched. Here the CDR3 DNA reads TGTGCCAGCAGCCCCGCTAGCGGGAGTAGCTCCTACAATGAGCAGTTCTTC. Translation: CASSPASGSSSYNEQFF.

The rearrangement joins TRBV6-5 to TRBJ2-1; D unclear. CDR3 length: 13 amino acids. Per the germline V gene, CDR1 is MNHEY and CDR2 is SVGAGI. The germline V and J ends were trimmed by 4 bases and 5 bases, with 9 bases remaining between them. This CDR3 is CASSFLGDNEQFF. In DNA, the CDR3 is TGTGCCAGCAGTTTCCTTGGCGACAATGAGCAGTTCTTC.